The 13 T cell receptor beta chains presented below share a single source sample, sequenced in a study of T cell responses to AZD1222 COVID-19 vaccine. The protocol was immunoSEQ multiplex PCR, while the TCRdb copy is restricted to in-frame clones and leaves out a portion. The data show around 110,000 clones, about 90% seen once. Material: peripheral blood, obtained on day 0 of AZD1222 vaccination. These receptors were collected from an adult in good health.

J is TRBJ2-7 and V is TRBV7-8, with a tentative D call TRBD1 (6 bases). The CDR3 loop spans 15 amino acids. Trimming took off 1 base at V and 5 bases at J, with 15 bases between the two ends. Germline V gives CDR1 SGHVS, CDR2 FQNEAQ. DNA for the CDR3: TGTGCCAGCAGCTTAGGGACAGAGCTACGAAACGAGCAGTACTTC. It translates to CASSLGTELRNEQYF.

The chain carries TRBV14 and TRBJ1-6; D gene ambiguous. The CDR3 loop spans 12 amino acids. Trimming removed 0 bases from V and 8 bases from J, with 2 bases in between. The germline CDR1 and CDR2 sequences are SGHDN and FVKESK. The CDR3 here is CASSQEYSPLHF. The CDR3 bases are TGTGCCAGCAGCCAAGAGTATTCACCCCTCCACTTT.

This clone was seen just once. The chain couples TRBV7-8 to TRBJ1-2; possible D gene TRBD1, 5 bases. The germline V gene encodes CDR1 SGHVS and CDR2 FQNEAQ. V was trimmed by 5 bases and J by 0 bases, leaving 16 bases between them. The CDR3 has 16 residues. The CDR3 here is CASSPPGRSANYGYTF. The CDR3 region has the DNA TGTGCCAGCAGCCCTCCGGGACGGTCAGCTAACTATGGCTACACCTTC.

The V and J genes are TRBV2 and TRBJ1-4; no clear D. The CDR3 length is 13 residues. Per germline, CDR1 SNHLY and CDR2 FYNNEI. The V gene lost 5 bases and the J gene lost 8 bases, with 12 bases spanning the gap. The CDR3 DNA sequence: TGTGCCAGCAGTTCCGGTCCGGTGGAAAAACTGTTTTTT. Translation: CASSSGPVEKLFF.

This chain uses TRBV3-1 (or the pseudogene TRBV3-2) with TRBJ2-1; a weak D match, TRBD2 (5 bases). V was shortened by 5 bases and J by 5 bases, with 13 bases between the two germline ends. The CDR3 sequence is 14 residues long. Germline V CDR1 and CDR2: LGHDT, YNNKEL (reference sequence). The DNA of the CDR3 is TGTGCCAGCAGCTACCTTGGAGCGGACAATGAGCAGTTCTTC. This gives the protein CASSYLGADNEQFF.

V gene TRBV5-1 combines with J gene TRBJ2-3; 9 bases are a match to TRBD1. The CDR3 runs 15 residues. The V gene's germline CDR1 is SGHRS and CDR2 YFSETQ. Unmatched junction bases numbered 3, after V lost 3 bases and J lost 1 base. CDR3 residues: CASSSTGGGTDTQYF. DNA for the CDR3: TGCGCCAGCAGCTCAACAGGGGGCGGCACAGATACGCAGTATTTT.

The V gene is TRBV6-1, the J gene TRBJ2-5, with 13 nucleotides matching TRBD2. The CDR3 loop spans 17 amino acids. The germline CDR1 and CDR2 sequences are MNHNS and SASEGT. V lost 4 bases, J lost 5 bases, and 10 bases stayed unmatched. CDR3 in amino acids: CASSGRTSGRGGETQYF. CDR3 coding DNA: TGTGCCAGCAGTGGCCGTACTAGCGGGAGGGGTGGGGAGACCCAGTACTTC.

The CDR3, as DNA: TGTGCCAGCACGGGGGGGGCCTCCTACAATGAGCAGTTCTTC. Its translation: CASTGGASYNEQFF. This chain joins TRBV19 and TRBJ2-1, with 8 bases that match TRBD2. Per germline, CDR1 LNHDA and CDR2 SQIVND (reference sequence). The CDR3 is 14 amino acids. Germline trimming cut 9 bases from V and 0 bases from J; bases unmatched to any gene: 4.

The CDR3 sequence is CASSEGMAYEQYF. In DNA form, the CDR3 reads TGTGCCAGCAGCGAGGGAATGGCCTACGAGCAGTACTTC. The chain recombines TRBV6-5 with TRBJ2-7; D might be TRBD2 (5 bases). CDR1 MNHEY and CDR2 SVGAGI come from the germline V gene. The CDR3 has 13 amino acids. V was shortened by 6 bases and J by 2 bases, with 11 bases between the two germline ends.

The rearrangement joins TRBV5-5 to TRBJ2-1; D not certain. Germline V lookup: CDR1 SGHKS, CDR2 YYEKEE (reference sequence). The CDR3 has 14 residues. With 2 bases removed from V and 6 bases from J, the gap between germline ends came to 12 bases. CDR3 in amino acids: CASSFTIGSNEQFF. The DNA of the CDR3 is TGTGCCAGCAGCTTCACGATCGGTTCCAATGAGCAGTTCTTC.

This chain connects TRBV29-1 to TRBJ2-1; 9 positions agree with TRBD1. The CDR3 extends over 13 amino acids. V lost 4 bases to trimming and J lost 9 bases; unmatched junction nucleotides: 7. From germline, CDR1 is SQVTM and CDR2 ANQGSEA. The chain's CDR3 is CSVVGQGLGEQFF. The CDR3 DNA reads as TGCAGCGTTGTGGGACAGGGTCTCGGTGAGCAGTTCTTC.

This rearrangement joins TRBV7-6 to TRBJ2-2, with 8 bases aligning to TRBD1. The CDR3 has 17 amino acids. In germline, CDR1 is SGHVS, CDR2 FNYEAQ. Trimming removed 5 bases from V and 0 bases from J; junction bases left unmatched: 8. The CDR3 coding sequence is TGTGCCAGCAGCCCTAGCATCAGGGGGCCGAACACCGGGGAGCTGTTTTTT. Protein product: CASSPSIRGPNTGELFF.

The gene calls are TRBV7-2 and TRBJ2-1; 10 bases match TRBD2. The CDR3 extends over 16 amino acids. Germline trimming cut 5 bases from V and 3 bases from J; bases unmatched to any gene: 7. Germline values: CDR1 SGHTA, CDR2 FQGNSA. The CDR3, as DNA: TGTGCCAGCAGCAGAAGCGGGGGGGCCTTCTACAATGAGCAGTTCTTC. It yields the protein CASSRSGGAFYNEQFF.